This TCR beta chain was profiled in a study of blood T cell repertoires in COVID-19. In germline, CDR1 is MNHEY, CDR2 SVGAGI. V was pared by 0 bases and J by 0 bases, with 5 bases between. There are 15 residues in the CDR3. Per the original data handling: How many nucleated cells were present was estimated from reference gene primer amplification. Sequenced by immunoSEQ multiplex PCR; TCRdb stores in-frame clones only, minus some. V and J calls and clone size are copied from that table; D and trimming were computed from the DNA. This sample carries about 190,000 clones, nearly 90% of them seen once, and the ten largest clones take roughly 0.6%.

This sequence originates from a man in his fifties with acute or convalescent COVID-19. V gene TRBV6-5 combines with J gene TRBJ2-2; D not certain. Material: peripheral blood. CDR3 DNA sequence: TGTGCCAGCAGTTACTCCGACACGAACACCGGGGAGCTGTTTTTT. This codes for CASSYSDTNTGELFF.